A single sample is the source of the 9 T cell receptor beta chains below, sequenced in a study of blood T cell repertoires in COVID-19. TCRdb's table, derived via immunoSEQ multiplex PCR, lists solely in-frame clones and lacks some. Among some 73,000 clones listed, more than 70% were seen once. The specimen was peripheral blood. The receptors were sampled from a woman aged 80 or older with active or convalescent COVID-19.

This chain joins TRBV21-1 and TRBJ1-4; whether TRBD1, the table's D call, matches the DNA was not checked. TRBV21-1 is a listed pseudogene. This CDR3 region has 15 residues. Here the CDR3 DNA reads TGTGCCAGCAGCATCAGGACAGGGCGGCGTGAAAAACTGTTTTTT. Protein sequence: CASSIRTGRREKLFF.

This clone was counted a single time. This sequence joins TRBV5-6 and TRBJ2-5; tentative D call: TRBD1 (5 bases). The CDR3 runs to 13 residues. V was shortened by 0 bases and J by 7 bases, with 10 bases between the two germline ends. CDR1 is SGHDT, CDR2 YYEEEE, per germline. CDR3 sequence (DNA): TGTGCCAGCAGCTTGGGCAGGGTGAGGACCCAGTACTTC. Protein: CASSLGRVRTQYF.

This chain connects TRBV3-1 (or the pseudogene TRBV3-2) to TRBJ2-5, with 9 bases identical to TRBD2. V lost 4 bases, J lost 2 bases, and 5 bases stayed unmatched. Germline-derived CDR1 and CDR2 are LGHDT and YNNKEL (reference sequence). The CDR3 sequence is 15 residues long. The CDR3 region has the DNA TGTGCCAGCAGCCCCGCGGGGGGGCTTCAAGAGACCCAGTACTTC. This gives the protein CASSPAGGLQETQYF.

This chain joins TRBV6-5 and TRBJ2-1; D not certain. V lost 7 bases and J 6 bases, leaving 13 bases between the germline ends. The CDR3 totals 13 residues. Germline V gene data show CDR1 as MNHEY and CDR2 as SVGAGI. The DNA for the CDR3 is TGTGCCAGCACCAACGTAGGAGCCAATGAGCAGTTCTTC. It specifies CASTNVGANEQFF.

The chain recombines TRBV14 with TRBJ1-1, with D unresolved. CDR1 SGHDN and CDR2 FVKESK come from the germline V gene. CDR3 length: 15 amino acids. Trimming took 0 bases from V and 1 from J, leaving 9 bases between them. This CDR3 is CASSQDVGGNTEAFF. DNA for the CDR3: TGTGCCAGCAGCCAAGATGTTGGCGGGAACACTGAAGCTTTCTTT.

The genes are TRBV10-2 and TRBJ1-4; D gene ambiguous. The germline V and J ends were trimmed by 7 bases and 0 bases, with 15 bases remaining between them. Germline V lookup: CDR1 WSHSY, CDR2 SAAADI. This CDR3 comprises 16 residues. As DNA, the CDR3 is TGCGCCAGCAAGGATAGGGCGAGGGCAACTAATGAAAAACTGTTTTTT. It is translated as CASKDRARATNEKLFF.

The rearrangement links TRBV10-3 to TRBJ1-2; tentative D call: TRBD1 (5 bases). Trimming stripped 3 bases from V and 6 bases from J, with 17 bases between. Germline assignment: CDR1 ENHRY and CDR2 SYGVKD. The CDR3 has 15 amino acids. The CDR3 coding sequence is TGTGCCATCAGTGAACAACTGACAGTCTCTAATGGCTACACCTTC. This gives the protein CAISEQLTVSNGYTF.

The chain combines TRBV4-3 with TRBJ2-1; D may be TRBD1 (5 bases). Germline CDR1 LGHNA, CDR2 YSLEER. V lost 0 bases, J lost 5 bases, and 23 bases lay in between. The CDR3 runs 19 residues. CDR3 amino acids: CASSQDEEGAAIIDNEQFF. In DNA form, the CDR3 reads TGCGCCAGCAGCCAAGATGAGGAAGGGGCCGCCATCATCGACAATGAGCAGTTCTTC.

V is TRBV5-1 and J is TRBJ1-1; 7 nucleotides match TRBD1. This CDR3 contains 11 residues. Per germline, CDR1 SGHRS and CDR2 YFSETQ. Germline trimming cut 7 bases from V and 6 bases from J; bases unmatched to any gene: 3. In DNA form, the CDR3 reads TGCGCCAGCGCACAGGGGCCTGAAGCTTTCTTT. Its protein product is CASAQGPEAFF.